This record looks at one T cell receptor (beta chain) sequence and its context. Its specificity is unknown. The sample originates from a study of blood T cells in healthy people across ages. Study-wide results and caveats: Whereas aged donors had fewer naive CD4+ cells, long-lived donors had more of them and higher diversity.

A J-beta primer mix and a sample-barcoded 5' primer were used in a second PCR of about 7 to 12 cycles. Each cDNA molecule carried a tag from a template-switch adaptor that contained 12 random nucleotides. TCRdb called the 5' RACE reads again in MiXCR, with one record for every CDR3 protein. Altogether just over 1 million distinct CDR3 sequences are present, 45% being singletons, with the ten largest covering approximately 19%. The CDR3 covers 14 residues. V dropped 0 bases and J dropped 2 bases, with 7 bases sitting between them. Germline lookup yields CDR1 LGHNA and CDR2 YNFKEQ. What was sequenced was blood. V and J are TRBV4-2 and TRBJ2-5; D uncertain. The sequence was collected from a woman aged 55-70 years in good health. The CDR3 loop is CASSQDWRQETQYF. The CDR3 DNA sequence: TGTGCCAGCAGCCAAGATTGGCGGCAAGAGACCCAGTACTTC.